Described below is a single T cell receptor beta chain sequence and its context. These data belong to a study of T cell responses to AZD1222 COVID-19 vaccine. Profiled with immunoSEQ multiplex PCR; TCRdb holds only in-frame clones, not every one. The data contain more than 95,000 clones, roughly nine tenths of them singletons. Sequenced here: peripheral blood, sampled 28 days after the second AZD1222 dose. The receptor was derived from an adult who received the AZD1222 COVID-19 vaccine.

CDR3 DNA: TGTGCCATCAGTGAGTCGGCCACTCGGCTCTCCGAGCAGTACTTC. It yields the protein CAISESATRLSEQYF. The chain links TRBV10-3 to TRBJ2-7; D not resolved. The CDR3 runs 15 residues. Per the germline V gene, CDR1 is ENHRY and CDR2 is SYGVKD. Trimming took off 0 bases at V and 6 bases at J, with 15 bases between the two ends.